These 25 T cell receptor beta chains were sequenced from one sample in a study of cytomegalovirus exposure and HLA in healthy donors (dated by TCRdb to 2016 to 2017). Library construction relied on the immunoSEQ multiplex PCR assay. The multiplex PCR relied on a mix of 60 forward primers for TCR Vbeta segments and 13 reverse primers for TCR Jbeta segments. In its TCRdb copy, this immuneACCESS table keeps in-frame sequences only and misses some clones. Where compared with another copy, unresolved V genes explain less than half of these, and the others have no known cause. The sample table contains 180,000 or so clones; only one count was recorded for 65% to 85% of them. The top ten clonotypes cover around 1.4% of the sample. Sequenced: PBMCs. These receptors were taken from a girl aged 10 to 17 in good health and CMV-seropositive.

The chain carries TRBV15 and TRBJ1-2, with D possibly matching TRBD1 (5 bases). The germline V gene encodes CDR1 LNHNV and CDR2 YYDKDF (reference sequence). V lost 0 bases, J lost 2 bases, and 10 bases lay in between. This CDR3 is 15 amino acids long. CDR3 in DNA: TGTGCCACCAGCAGAGATGACAGCTCAAACTATGGCTACACCTTC. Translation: CATSRDDSSNYGYTF.

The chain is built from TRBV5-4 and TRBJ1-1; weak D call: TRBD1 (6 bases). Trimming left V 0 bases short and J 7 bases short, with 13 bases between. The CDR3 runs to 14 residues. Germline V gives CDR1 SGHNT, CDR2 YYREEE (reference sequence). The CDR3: CASSLGGQQVEAFF. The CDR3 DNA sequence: TGTGCCAGCAGCTTGGGGGGGCAGCAGGTTGAAGCTTTCTTT. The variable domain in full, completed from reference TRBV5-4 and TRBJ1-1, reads ETGVTQSPTHLIKTRGQQVTLRCSSQSGHNTVSWYQQALGQGPQFIFQYYREEENGRGNFPPRFSGLQFPNYSSELNVNALELDDSALYLCASSLGGQQVEAFFGQGTRLTVV.

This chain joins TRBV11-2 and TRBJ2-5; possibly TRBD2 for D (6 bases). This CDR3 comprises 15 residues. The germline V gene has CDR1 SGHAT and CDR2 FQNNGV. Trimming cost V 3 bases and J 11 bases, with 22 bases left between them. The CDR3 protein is CASSLNRRGVLEQYF. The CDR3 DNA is TGTGCCAGCAGCTTGAACAGGAGGGGAGTATTAGAGCAGTACTTC. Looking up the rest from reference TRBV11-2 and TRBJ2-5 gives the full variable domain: EAGVAQSPRYKIIEKRQSVAFWCNPISGHATLYWYQQILGQGPKLLIQFQNNGVVDDSQLPKDRFSAERLKGVDSTLKIQPAKLEDSAVYLCASSLNRRGVLEQYFGPGTRLLVL.

The CDR3 is CASSEQFRATSTDTQYF. The CDR3 bases are TGTGCCAGCAGCGAACAGTTCAGGGCTACTAGCACAGATACGCAGTATTTT. The rearrangement links TRBV7-8 to TRBJ2-3, with D possibly matching TRBD1 (5 bases). The germline V gene has CDR1 SGHVS and CDR2 FQNEAQ. The V and J ends lost 5 bases and 0 bases respectively, with 18 bases between them. The length of the CDR3 is 17 residues.

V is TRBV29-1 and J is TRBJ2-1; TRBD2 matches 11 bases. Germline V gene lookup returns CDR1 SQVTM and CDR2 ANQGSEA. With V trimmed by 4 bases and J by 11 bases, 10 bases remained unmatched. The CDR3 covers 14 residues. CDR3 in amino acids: CSVVSLAGGAKQFF. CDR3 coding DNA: TGCAGCGTTGTCTCCCTAGCGGGAGGCGCTAAGCAGTTCTTC.

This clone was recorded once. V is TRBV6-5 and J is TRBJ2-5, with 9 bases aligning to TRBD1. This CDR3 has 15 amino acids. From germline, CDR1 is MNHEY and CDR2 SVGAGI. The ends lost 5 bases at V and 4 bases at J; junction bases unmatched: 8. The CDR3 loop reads CASSGVTGGRETQYF. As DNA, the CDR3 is TGTGCCAGCAGTGGAGTGACAGGGGGAAGAGAGACCCAGTACTTC.

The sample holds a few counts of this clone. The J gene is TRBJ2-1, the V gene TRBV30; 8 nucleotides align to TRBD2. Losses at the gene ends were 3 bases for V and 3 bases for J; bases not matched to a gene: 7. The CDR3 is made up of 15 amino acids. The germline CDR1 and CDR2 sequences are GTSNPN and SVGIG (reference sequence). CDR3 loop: CAWRESLAVYNEQFF. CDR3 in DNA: TGTGCCTGGAGGGAATCACTAGCGGTCTACAATGAGCAGTTCTTC.

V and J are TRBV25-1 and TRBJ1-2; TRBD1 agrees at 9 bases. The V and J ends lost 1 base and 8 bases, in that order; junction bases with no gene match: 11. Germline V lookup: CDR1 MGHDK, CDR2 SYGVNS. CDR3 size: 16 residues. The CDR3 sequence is CASSEFGTGNPDGYTF. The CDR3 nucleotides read TGTGCCAGCAGTGAATTTGGGACAGGGAACCCTGACGGCTACACCTTC.

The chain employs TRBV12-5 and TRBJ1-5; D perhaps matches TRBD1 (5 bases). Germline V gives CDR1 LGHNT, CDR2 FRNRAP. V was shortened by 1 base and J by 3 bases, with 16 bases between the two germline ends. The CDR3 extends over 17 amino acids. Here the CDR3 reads CASGLALGGTVNQPQHF. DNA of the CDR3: TGTGCTAGTGGTTTGGCTTTGGGCGGGACGGTCAATCAGCCCCAGCATTTT.

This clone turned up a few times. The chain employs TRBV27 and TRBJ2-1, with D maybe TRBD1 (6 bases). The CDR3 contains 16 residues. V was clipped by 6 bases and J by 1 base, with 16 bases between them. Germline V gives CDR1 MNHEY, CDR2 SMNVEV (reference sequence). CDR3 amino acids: CASSFTGPPSYNEQFF. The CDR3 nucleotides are TGTGCCAGCAGCTTCACAGGGCCCCCATCCTACAATGAGCAGTTCTTC.

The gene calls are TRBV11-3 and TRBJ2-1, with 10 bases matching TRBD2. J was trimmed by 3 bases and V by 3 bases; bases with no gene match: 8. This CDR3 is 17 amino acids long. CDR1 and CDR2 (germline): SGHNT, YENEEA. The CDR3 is CASSLRTSGTLYNEQFF. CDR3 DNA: TGTGCCAGCAGCTTGAGAACTAGCGGGACCCTCTACAATGAGCAGTTCTTC.

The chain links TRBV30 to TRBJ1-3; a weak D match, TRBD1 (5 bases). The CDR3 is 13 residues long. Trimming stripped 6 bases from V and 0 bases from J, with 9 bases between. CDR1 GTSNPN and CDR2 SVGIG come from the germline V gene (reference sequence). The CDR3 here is CACDRNSGNTIYF. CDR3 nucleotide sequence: TGTGCCTGTGACAGAAACTCTGGAAACACCATATATTTT.

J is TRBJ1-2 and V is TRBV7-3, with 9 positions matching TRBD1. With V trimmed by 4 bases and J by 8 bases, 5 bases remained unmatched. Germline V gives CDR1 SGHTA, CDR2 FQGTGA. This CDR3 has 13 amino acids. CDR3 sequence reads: CASSSTGGRGYTF. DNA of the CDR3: TGTGCCAGCAGCTCAACAGGGGGCCGAGGCTACACCTTC.

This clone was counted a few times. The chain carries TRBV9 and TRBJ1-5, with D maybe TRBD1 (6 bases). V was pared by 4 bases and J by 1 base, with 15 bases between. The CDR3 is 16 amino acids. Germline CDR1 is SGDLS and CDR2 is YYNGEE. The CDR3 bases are TGTGCCAGCAGCAAGGGACACGGGGCAAGCAATCAGCCCCAGCATTTT. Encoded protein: CASSKGHGASNQPQHF.

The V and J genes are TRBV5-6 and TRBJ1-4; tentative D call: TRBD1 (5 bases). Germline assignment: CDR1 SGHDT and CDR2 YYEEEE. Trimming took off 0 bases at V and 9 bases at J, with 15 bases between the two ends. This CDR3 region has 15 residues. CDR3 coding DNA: TGTGCCAGCAGCTTGGGCGGGACGGTGGGGCAAAAACTGTTTTTT. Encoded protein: CASSLGGTVGQKLFF.

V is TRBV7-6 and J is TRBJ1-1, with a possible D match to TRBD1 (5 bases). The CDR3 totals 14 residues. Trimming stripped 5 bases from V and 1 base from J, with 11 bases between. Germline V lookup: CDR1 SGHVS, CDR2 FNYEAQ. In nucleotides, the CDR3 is TGTGCCAGCAGCCTCACCACAGGGAACACTGAAGCTTTCTTT. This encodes CASSLTTGNTEAFF.

CDR3 sequence (DNA): TGCGCCAGCAGCCAAGATTTAGCCTCGGACAGGAAAACACTACTAGCCAAAAACATTCAGTACTTC. This sequence encodes CASSQDLASDRKTLLAKNIQYF. The chain carries TRBV4-1 and TRBJ2-4; 7 bases align to TRBD1. The CDR3 length is 22 residues. CDR1 MGHRA and CDR2 YSYEKL come from the germline V gene. Losses at the gene ends were 0 bases for V and 0 bases for J; bases not matched to a gene: 20.

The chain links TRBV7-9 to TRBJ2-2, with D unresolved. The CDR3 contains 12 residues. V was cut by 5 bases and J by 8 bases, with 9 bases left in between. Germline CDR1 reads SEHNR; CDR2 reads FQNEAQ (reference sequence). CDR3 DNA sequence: TGTGCCAGCAGCGGGCTTCTTGGGGAGCTGTTTTTT. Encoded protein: CASSGLLGELFF.

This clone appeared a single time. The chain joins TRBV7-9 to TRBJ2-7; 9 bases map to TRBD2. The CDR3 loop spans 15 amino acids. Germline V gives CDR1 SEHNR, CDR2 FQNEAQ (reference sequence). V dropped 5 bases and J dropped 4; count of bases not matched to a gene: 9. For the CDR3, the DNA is TGTGCCAGCAGCCGAGAGCGGGAGGTCAAGTACGAGCAGTACTTC. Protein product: CASSREREVKYEQYF. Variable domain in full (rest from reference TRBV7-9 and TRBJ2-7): DTGVSQNPRHKITKRGQNVTFRCDPISEHNRLYWYRQTLGQGPEFLTYFQNEAQLEKSRLLSDRFSAERPKGSFSTLEIQRTEQGDSAMYLCASSREREVKYEQYFGPGTRLTVT.

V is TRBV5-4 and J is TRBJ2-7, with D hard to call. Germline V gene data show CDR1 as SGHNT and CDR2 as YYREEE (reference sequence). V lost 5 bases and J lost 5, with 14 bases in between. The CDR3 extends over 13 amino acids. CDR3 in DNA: TGTGCCAGCAGTTTTGGCCTGTCAAACGAGCAGTACTTC. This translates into CASSFGLSNEQYF. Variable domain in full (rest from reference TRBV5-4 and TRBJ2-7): ETGVTQSPTHLIKTRGQQVTLRCSSQSGHNTVSWYQQALGQGPQFIFQYYREEENGRGNFPPRFSGLQFPNYSSELNVNALELDDSALYLCASSFGLSNEQYFGPGTRLTVT.

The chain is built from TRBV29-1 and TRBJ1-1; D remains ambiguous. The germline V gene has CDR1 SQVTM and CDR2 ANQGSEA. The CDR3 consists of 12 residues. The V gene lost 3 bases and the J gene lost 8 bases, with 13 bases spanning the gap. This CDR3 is CSVENFGLEAFF. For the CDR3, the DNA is TGCAGCGTTGAGAATTTTGGCCTGGAAGCTTTCTTT.

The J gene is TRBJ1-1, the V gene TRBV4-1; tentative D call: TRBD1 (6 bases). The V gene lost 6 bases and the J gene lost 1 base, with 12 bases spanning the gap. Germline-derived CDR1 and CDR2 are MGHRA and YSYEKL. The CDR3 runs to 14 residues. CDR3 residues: CASRATGRNTEAFF. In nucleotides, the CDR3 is TGCGCCAGCAGGGCCACAGGGAGGAACACTGAAGCTTTCTTT.

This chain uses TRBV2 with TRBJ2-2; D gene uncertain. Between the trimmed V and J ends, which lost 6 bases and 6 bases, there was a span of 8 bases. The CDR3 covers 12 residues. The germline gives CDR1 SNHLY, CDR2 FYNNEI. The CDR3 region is CASRLQAGELFF. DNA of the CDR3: TGTGCCAGCAGGCTGCAGGCCGGGGAGCTGTTTTTT.

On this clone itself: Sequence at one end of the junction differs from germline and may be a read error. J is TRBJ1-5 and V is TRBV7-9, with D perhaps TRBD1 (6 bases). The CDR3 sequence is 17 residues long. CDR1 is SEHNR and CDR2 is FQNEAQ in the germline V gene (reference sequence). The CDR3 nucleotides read TGTTCCAGCAGCCCAACACAGGGAACTATGGGCAATCAGCCCCAGCATTTT. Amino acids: CSSSPTQGTMGNQPQHF.

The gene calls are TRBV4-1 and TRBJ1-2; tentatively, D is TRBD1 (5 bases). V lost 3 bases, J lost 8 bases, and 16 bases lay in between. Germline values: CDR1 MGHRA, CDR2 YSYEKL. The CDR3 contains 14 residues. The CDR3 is CASSQGGGRRGYTF. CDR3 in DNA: TGCGCCAGCAGCCAGGGGGGAGGTCGTCGGGGCTACACCTTC.